This TCR beta chain is from a study of shared T cell receptors in the human thymus. Measured with immunoSEQ multiplex PCR; TCRdb has only the in-frame clones, and not every one. The sample shows about 500,000 clones, about four fifths of them seen only once. Trimming cost V 3 bases and J 5 bases, with 20 bases left between them. From germline, CDR1 is MNHNS and CDR2 SASEGT. This CDR3 spans 17 amino acids. The same sample was also studied in work on human thymus T cells. That source notes: Resections from corrective heart surgery provided thymus tissue. An apparent bias in V and J gene usage was seen in thymic and blood repertoires. Unrelated individuals had highly overlapping thymic repertoires, as reported in related research.

Sequenced: thymocytes. This TCR was recovered from a boy under two years old with a congenital heart defect. The chain is built from TRBV6-1 and TRBJ2-1; D might be TRBD2 (6 bases). The CDR3 bases are TGTGCCAGCAGTGACCCCAGGGCCCCCAGGGAGGACAATGAGCAGTTCTTC. Its translation is CASSDPRAPREDNEQFF.